This T cell receptor (beta chain) was sequenced during a study of shared clonotypes between healthy human individuals. General observations from the study: Memory subsets generally showed smaller estimated richness than naive subsets did. Non-shared clonotypes had lower generation probabilities than clonotypes shared by all four sorted-subset donors.

The naive CD8 fraction comprised CD45RO-negative cells positively selected for CCR7 and excluded terminally differentiated effector memory CD45RA+ cells. CDR1 and CDR2 (germline): LNHNV, YYDKDF (reference sequence). This CDR3 contains 16 residues. J was trimmed by 0 bases and V by 0 bases; bases with no gene match: 4. Genomic DNA per cell subset filled all wells of several immunoSEQ plates. Using immunoSEQ multiplex PCR, the repertoire was profiled, and TCRdb retains in-frame clones only, with some absent. The table includes hundreds of thousands of clones, around 92% detected once. With regard to this clone: Its antigen is unknown.

The source of this sequence is a man aged 30 to 45 in good health. Sequenced material: naive CD8+ T cells sorted from blood. The chain links TRBV15 to TRBJ2-7, with 8 positions matching TRBD2. CDR3 sequence (DNA): TGTGCCACCAGCAGAGATCACGCGGGAGGCTCCTACGAGCAGTACTTC. It is translated as CATSRDHAGGSYEQYF.